The T cell receptor beta chain under discussion was sequenced for a study of blood T cell repertoires in COVID-19. Clones were read by immunoSEQ multiplex PCR, and TCRdb kept only the in-frame ones, dropping some. The data hold around 53,000 clones, with roughly 89% observed a single time. The V gene lost 0 bases and the J gene lost 7 bases, with 18 bases spanning the gap. The CDR3 consists of 16 residues. Germline V gene data show CDR1 as LGHNT and CDR2 as FRNRAP. This chain joins TRBV12-5 and TRBJ2-5, with a possible D match to TRBD2 (5 bases). What was sequenced was peripheral blood. The sequence came from a man aged 50-59 years with acute or convalescent COVID-19. CDR3: CASGLVIGAGSPTQYF. CDR3 sequence (DNA): TGTGCTAGTGGTTTGGTAATCGGCGCTGGGAGCCCGACCCAGTACTTC.